Sequencing of this T cell receptor beta chain was carried out in a study of response to subunit inactivated influenza vaccine. Notes on the study in general: The authors offered the suggestion that each seasonal influenza vaccination recruits few new T cells.

TCRdb analysed the RT-PCR reads with MiXCR anew, one entry per CDR3 protein. The sample yields 400,000 to 650,000 distinct CDR3 sequences, roughly 7.9% seen once. This clonotype was detected only a few times. The target antigen is unknown. The V gene's germline CDR1 is MNHNS and CDR2 SASEGT. The CDR3 spans 14 residues. Germline trimming cut 4 bases from V and 7 bases from J; bases unmatched to any gene: 6. Source: PBMCs from blood, taken less than 30 months after vaccination. The source of this sequence is a man between 45 and 75 years old who received an inactivated influenza vaccine. This rearrangement joins TRBV6-1 to TRBJ2-4; 8 nucleotides agree with TRBD2. This CDR3 is CASSAREGGNIQYF. The DNA for the CDR3 is TGTGCCAGCAGTGCCCGGGAGGGAGGGAACATTCAGTACTTC.